These 16 T cell receptor beta chains were all obtained from the same sample, sequenced in a study of blood T cell repertoires in COVID-19. The repertoire was sequenced with immunoSEQ multiplex PCR; TCRdb's copy has only in-frame clones and lacks some. Here the sample spans around 250,000 clones, around 90% being singletons. The sample was PBMCs or T cells enriched from blood (not recorded which). The receptor source for this set is a woman aged 25 to 39 with acute COVID-19.

The chain uses TRBV2 and TRBJ1-2; possible D gene TRBD1, 6 bases. Germline V gene sequence: CDR1 SNHLY, CDR2 FYNNEI. This CDR3 contains 18 residues. The V gene lost 0 bases and the J gene lost 5 bases, with 22 bases spanning the gap. The CDR3 nucleotides read TGTGCCAGCAGTGAAGCCGGGTGGACAGAAGCCATGGGTTATGGCTACACCTTC. Its translation is CASSEAGWTEAMGYGYTF.

This chain links TRBV7-2 with TRBJ2-2; 7 nucleotides agree with TRBD2. CDR1 is SGHTA, CDR2 FQGNSA, per germline. The CDR3 runs to 16 residues. With 0 bases clipped from V and 2 bases from J, the junction kept 3 bases outside the gene matches. The CDR3 reads CASSLASGGNTGELFF. CDR3 nucleotides: TGTGCCAGCAGCTTAGCGTCGGGGGGAAACACCGGGGAGCTGTTTTTT.

The chain recombines TRBV28 with TRBJ2-1, with D tentatively TRBD1 (6 bases). V lost 7 bases and J lost 7, with 20 bases in between. The CDR3 consists of 15 residues. Looked up from germline, CDR1 is MDHEN and CDR2 is SYDVKM. CDR3 region: CASTLDPIRGNEQFF. The CDR3 DNA reads as TGTGCCAGCACCCTGGACCCGATTAGGGGGAATGAGCAGTTCTTC.

Here the CDR3 reads CASSKSRRTSPTGELFF. The CDR3 DNA is TGTGCCAGCAGCAAAAGTAGACGGACTAGCCCCACCGGGGAGCTGTTTTTT. The chain is built from TRBV21-1 and TRBJ2-2; no check of the table's D call, TRBD2, against the DNA was made. TRBV21-1 corresponds to a pseudogene. This CDR3 spans 17 amino acids.

V and J are TRBV7-2 and TRBJ1-2; D gene uncertain. The CDR3 extends over 14 amino acids. The germline gives CDR1 SGHTA, CDR2 FQGNSA. V lost 1 base to trimming and J lost 1 base, with 7 bases between them. The CDR3 coding sequence is TGTGCCAGCAGCTTAGACCTATTTAACTATGGCTACACCTTC. Translation: CASSLDLFNYGYTF.

This clone appeared a single time. The chain recombines TRBV6-4 with TRBJ2-1, with D possibly being TRBD1 (6 bases). The V and J ends lost 2 bases and 7 bases respectively, with 9 bases between them. Germline-derived CDR1 and CDR2 are MRHNA and SNTAGT. The CDR3 loop spans 13 amino acids. The CDR3, as DNA: TGTGCCAGCAGTGACGGGGACAATAATGAGCAGTTCTTC. It is translated as CASSDGDNNEQFF.

Of note for this clone: Other nucleotide sequences from this sample produce the same CDR3. The chain's CDR3 is CAISESDRGYGYTF. CDR3 in DNA: TGTGCCATCAGTGAGTCGGACAGGGGATATGGCTACACCTTC. V is TRBV10-3 and J is TRBJ1-2; 9 bases are a match to TRBD1. The CDR3 has 14 residues. V dropped 0 bases and J dropped 5; count of bases not matched to a gene: 1. Germline V gene sequence: CDR1 ENHRY, CDR2 SYGVKD.

V usage is TRBV27 and J usage is TRBJ2-2; 15 bases map to TRBD2. The V gene end was trimmed by 3 bases and the J gene end by 8 bases; junction bases not matched to a gene: 1. This CDR3 comprises 15 residues. Germline CDR1 reads MNHEY; CDR2 reads SMNVEV (reference sequence). This CDR3 is CASSFGTSGRGELFF. In nucleotides, the CDR3 is TGTGCCAGCAGTTTCGGGACTAGCGGGAGGGGGGAGCTGTTTTTT.

CDR3 DNA: TGTGCCAGCAGTTCCCAGGGACTAGCGGCGAACACCGGGGAGCTGTTTTTT. Protein sequence: CASSSQGLAANTGELFF. This chain joins TRBV27 and TRBJ2-2; 11 positions match TRBD2. CDR1 is MNHEY, CDR2 SMNVEV, per germline (reference sequence). The CDR3 extends over 17 amino acids. V shed 4 bases, J shed 0 bases, and the junction held 4 bases outside the gene matches.

V and J are TRBV3-1 (or the pseudogene TRBV3-2) and TRBJ1-1; D remains ambiguous. In germline, CDR1 is LGHDT, CDR2 YNNKEL (reference sequence). V lost 0 bases to trimming and J lost 0 bases, with 8 bases between them. This CDR3 has 15 amino acids. This CDR3 is CASSQDSYLNTEAFF. CDR3 bases: TGTGCCAGCAGCCAAGATAGCTATCTGAACACTGAAGCTTTCTTT.

The chain joins TRBV30 to TRBJ1-1; possible D gene TRBD1, 6 bases. Trimming took 1 base from V and 0 from J, leaving 12 bases between them. CDR1 is GTSNPN, CDR2 SVGIG, per germline (reference sequence). The CDR3 is 15 residues long. CDR3 protein: CAWSEGGAMNTEAFF. The CDR3 DNA reads TGTGCCTGGAGTGAAGGGGGGGCTATGAACACTGAAGCTTTCTTT.

The V and J genes are TRBV27 and TRBJ2-1; 10 nucleotides agree with TRBD2. The germline V gene has CDR1 MNHEY and CDR2 SMNVEV (reference sequence). After removal of 6 bases from V and 7 bases from J, the junction contained 9 bases not matched to a gene. The CDR3 is 15 amino acids. DNA for the CDR3: TGTGCCAGCAGACCAGCAGGACTAGCGGCTAATGAGCAGTTCTTC. The encoded protein is CASRPAGLAANEQFF.

The V and J genes are TRBV10-1 and TRBJ2-7, with 10 bases that match TRBD2. Looked up from germline, CDR1 is WNHNN and CDR2 is SYGVQD (reference sequence). The V segment lost 4 bases and the J segment 5 bases; nucleotides outside the gene matches: 8. The CDR3 is made up of 15 amino acids. Here the CDR3 reads CASSVAGLAGDEQYF. CDR3 nucleotide sequence: TGCGCCAGCAGTGTAGCGGGGCTAGCGGGAGACGAGCAGTACTTC.

The J gene is TRBJ1-5, the V gene TRBV6-1, with a tentative D call TRBD1 (6 bases). Trimming shortened V by 2 bases and J by 5 bases, and 16 bases separated the two germline ends. CDR3 length equals 16 residues. Germline CDR1 reads MNHNS; CDR2 reads SASEGT. The CDR3 coding sequence is TGTGCCAGCAGTGAAATCGACAGGTCGGCGGATCAGCCCCAGCATTTT. It codes for CASSEIDRSADQPQHF.

The V and J genes are TRBV7-3 and TRBJ1-5; the match to TRBD1 covers 7 bases. V dropped 6 bases and J dropped 1; count of bases not matched to a gene: 9. The length of the CDR3 is 16 residues. Germline V gene sequence: CDR1 SGHTA, CDR2 FQGTGA. The CDR3 sequence: CASRPWTGESNQPQHF. The DNA for the CDR3 is TGTGCCAGCAGACCCTGGACAGGTGAGAGCAATCAGCCCCAGCATTTT.

The chain has TRBV27 and TRBJ2-7, with D unclear. Germline CDR1 reads MNHEY; CDR2 reads SMNVEV (reference sequence). V lost 6 bases, J lost 3 bases, and 21 bases lay in between. CDR3 length: 16 amino acids. CDR3 bases: TGTGCCAGCAGCCCAACACCTAAGGCGGTAGGCTACGAGCAGTACTTC. Translated, it gives CASSPTPKAVGYEQYF.